A selection of T cell receptor beta chains follows, all from one sample in a study of OX40 agonist ivuxolimab in advanced cancers. The protocol was immunoSEQ multiplex PCR, while the TCRdb copy is restricted to in-frame clones and leaves out a portion. The sample includes 150,000 to 180,000 clones, 90% to 95% of them seen just once. Sequenced material: CD4+ or CD8+ T cells sorted from blood, taken in a trial of the OX40 agonist ivuxolimab. These receptors originate from an adult with an advanced solid tumor such as melanoma, head and neck, liver or kidney cancer. Both conserved end residues are part of each CDR3. Each record gives: V gene, D gene, J gene, clone size, CDR3 DNA, CDR3 protein. D genes are given only for firm matches. Clone size appears in some rows only: once, few, many, or a class for an expanded clone.

TRBV5-5	TRBD1	TRBJ2-1	.	TGTGCCAGCAGCCCCGGGACAGGATCCTACAATGAGCAGTTCTTC	CASSPGTGSYNEQFF
TRBV5-1	.	TRBJ1-3	once	TGCGCCAGCAGCTTGGACGGGACACGAAACTCTGGAAACACCATATATTTT	CASSLDGTRNSGNTIYF
TRBV5-6	.	TRBJ1-1	.	TGTGCCAGCAGCTTGGGGAGGGGTTTTGAAGCTTTCTTT	CASSLGRGFEAFF
TRBV2	.	TRBJ2-6	.	TGTGCCAGCAGTGGCGACTCTGGGGCCAACGTCCTGACTTTC	CASSGDSGANVLTF
TRBV2	.	TRBJ1-5	.	TGTGCCAGCAGTCGGGACACCGGGGGGAATCAGCCCCAGCATTTT	CASSRDTGGNQPQHF
TRBV30	TRBD1	TRBJ1-3	.	TGTGCCTGGAGTCAGGGGGCTGGAAACACCATATATTTT	CAWSQGAGNTIYF
TRBV11-2	.	TRBJ1-4	.	TGTGCCAGCAGCTTAGTTAGGGGAAATGAAAAACTGTTTTTT	CASSLVRGNEKLFF
TRBV19	TRBD1	TRBJ1-1	.	TGTGCCAGTAGCGATTCGGGACAGGGAGGAAGAATGAACACTGAAGCTTTCTTT	CASSDSGQGGRMNTEAFF
TRBV27	.	TRBJ1-2	.	TGTGCCAGCAGTTTTATGGGGAAGTTGGGGGGATGGGGCTACACCTTC	CASSFMGKLGGWGYTF
TRBV21-1	.	TRBJ2-7	.	TGTGCCAGCAGCCCCCAGGGGAGTTCCTACGAGCAGTACTTC	CASSPQGSSYEQYF
TRBV19	.	TRBJ2-7	.	TGTGCCAGTAGTCACCCCGGAGGGGTAAGGGCCTACGAGCAGTACTTC	CASSHPGGVRAYEQYF
TRBV7-2	.	TRBJ2-5	.	TGTGCCAGCAGCTTAGCCAGACAAGAAGAGACCCAGTACTTC	CASSLARQEETQYF
TRBV18	TRBD1	TRBJ2-7	.	TGTGCCAGCTCACCACCGGCAGGGGGCAGCTACGAGCAGTACTTC	CASSPPAGGSYEQYF
TRBV25-1	TRBD1	TRBJ1-1	.	TGTGCCAGCAGTGAATTGGGACAGATTAACACTGAAGCTTTCTTT	CASSELGQINTEAFF
TRBV27	TRBD1	TRBJ2-7	.	TGTGCCAGCAGACGACAGGGGGCCTCCTACGAGCAGTACTTC	CASRRQGASYEQYF
TRBV25-1	TRBD1	TRBJ1-2	.	TGTGCCAGCAGGGACAGGGATGGCTACACCTTC	CASRDRDGYTF
TRBV4-3	.	TRBJ1-2	.	TGCGCCAGCAGCCAAGGGGAAGCCGGTAACTATGGCTACACCTTC	CASSQGEAGNYGYTF
TRBV6-1	TRBD1	TRBJ1-3	.	TGTGCCAGCATGACAGGGAGCTCTGGAAACACCATATATTTT	CASMTGSSGNTIYF
TRBV5-1	TRBD1	TRBJ1-1	.	TGCGCCAGCAGACCCGGGACAGGACGTTCGGACACTGAAGCTTTCTTT	CASRPGTGRSDTEAFF
TRBV5-4	.	TRBJ2-7	.	TGTGCCAGCAGCTCGGGAGCCTACGAGCAGTACTTC	CASSSGAYEQYF
TRBV5-4	TRBD2	TRBJ2-3	.	TGTGCCAGCAGCTTAGCGGGGGGGAATACGCAGTATTTT	CASSLAGGNTQYF
TRBV19	.	TRBJ1-2	.	TGTGCCAGTAGTATTTCTGGGGTGAACTATGGCTACACCTTC	CASSISGVNYGYTF
TRBV28	.	TRBJ2-7	.	TGTGCCGTCAGGGGAGGAGGGACCCCCTACGAGCAGTACTTC	CAVRGGGTPYEQYF
TRBV28	.	TRBJ1-5	.	TGTGCCAGCAGGACAGCTAGCAATCAGCCCCAGCATTTT	CASRTASNQPQHF
TRBV5-1	.	TRBJ2-3	.	TGCGCCAGCAGCTTGGTGGGGGACTCCACAGATACGCAGTATTTT	CASSLVGDSTDTQYF
TRBV18	.	TRBJ1-1	.	TGTGCCAGCTCCACCGATAATACAGGGTACGCTGAAGCTTTCTTT	CASSTDNTGYAEAFF
TRBV5-6	.	TRBJ2-5	.	TGTGCCAGCAGCGGAGGACTCCAGGGGAAAGAGACCCAGTACTTC	CASSGGLQGKETQYF
TRBV7-2	.	TRBJ2-1	.	TGTGCCAGCAGGGAACAGAATGAGCAGTTCTTC	CASREQNEQFF
TRBV27	.	TRBJ2-7	once	TGTGCCAGCAGGCCTGGGTCAACCTACGAGCAGTACTTC	CASRPGSTYEQYF
TRBV4-1	TRBD2	TRBJ2-1	once	TGCGCCAGCAGCCCGACGGGACTAGCTCAAGGGAATGAGCAGTTCTTC	CASSPTGLAQGNEQFF
TRBV5-4	.	TRBJ2-3	.	TGTGCCAGCAGCTTAGGGGGGAGACGCACAGATACGCAGTATTTT	CASSLGGRRTDTQYF
TRBV7-2	.	TRBJ2-7	.	TGTGCCAGCAGCTTACCTGAACCGGTCTACGAGCAGTACTTC	CASSLPEPVYEQYF
TRBV28	TRBD1	TRBJ1-2	.	TGTGCCAGCAGTGAATACTATTCTACCTCCAGGGGGCGCATCTATGGCTACACCTTC	CASSEYYSTSRGRIYGYTF
TRBV10-3	TRBD2	TRBJ2-6	.	TGTGCCATCAGTGCGCTACTTACCGGGGGACTAAATACTACTGGGGCCAACGTCCTGACTTTC	CAISALLTGGLNTTGANVLTF
TRBV18	TRBD2	TRBJ2-2	.	TGTGCCAGCTCACCACCCCAGCGGGAGTACACCGGGGAGCTGTTTTTT	CASSPPQREYTGELFF
TRBV6-5	.	TRBJ1-5	.	TGTGCCAGCACCTTACAGGGCGGCAATCAGCCCCAGCATTTT	CASTLQGGNQPQHF
TRBV6-1	.	TRBJ1-1	.	TGTGCCAGCAGTGATTTGGGGGGGACTGAAGCTTTCTTT	CASSDLGGTEAFF